This passage covers 2 T cell receptor beta chains from one sample sequenced in a study of cytomegalovirus exposure and HLA in healthy donors. PCR employed 60 Vbeta and 13 Jbeta primers. The protocol was immunoSEQ multiplex PCR, while the TCRdb copy is restricted to in-frame clones and leaves out a portion. The sample lists 200,000 to 250,000 clones, roughly 80% seen once, with 0.2% to 0.25% in the top ten. Input material: PBMCs. These receptors originate from a girl aged 2 to 9 in good health and CMV-seronegative.

The chain recombines TRBV2 with TRBJ2-1, with TRBD1 as a possible D gene (5 bases). Trimming removed 4 bases at V and 8 bases at J, with 18 bases between. The V gene's germline CDR1 is SNHLY and CDR2 FYNNEI. There are 15 residues in the CDR3. The CDR3 reads CASSAQVLFIDEQFF. The CDR3 bases are TGTGCCAGCAGTGCACAGGTGCTCTTCATTGATGAGCAGTTCTTC.

The chain employs TRBV14 and TRBJ2-1; 9 bases fit TRBD2. Trimming took 5 bases from V and 4 from J; bases not matched to a gene: 6. This CDR3 has 15 amino acids. Germline V gene lookup returns CDR1 SGHDN and CDR2 FVKESK. The CDR3 loop reads CASSSKRGVYNEQFF. The CDR3 DNA follows: TGTGCCAGCAGCTCGAAGCGGGGGGTGTACAATGAGCAGTTCTTC.